The next 23 T cell receptor beta chains were all read from a single sample in a study of shared clonotypes between healthy human individuals. Produced via immunoSEQ multiplex PCR; TCRdb's table is partial and in-frame only. This sample has some 2.4 million clones, with more than 85% found just once. Sequencing was carried out using naive CD4+ T cells from PBMCs. As to subset: CD45RA+ positively selected. These receptors originate from a man aged 18 to 30 in good health. Some clones in this sample may be carry-over from other donors' samples.

The chain combines TRBV6-5 with TRBJ1-2; 9 bases fit TRBD1. The germline gives CDR1 MNHEY, CDR2 SVGAGI. This CDR3 spans 15 amino acids. V lost 6 bases, J lost 8 bases, and 13 bases stayed unmatched. CDR3 residues: CASSDIGTGRLGYTF. CDR3 nucleotides: TGTGCCAGCAGCGACATCGGGACAGGGAGGTTGGGCTACACCTTC.

The genes are TRBV7-2 and TRBJ2-7; TRBD2 aligns across 10 bases. J was trimmed by 6 bases and V by 2 bases; bases with no gene match: 13. Germline V CDR1 and CDR2: SGHTA, FQGNSA. The CDR3 covers 17 residues. Here the CDR3 DNA reads TGTGCCAGCAGCTTACTGCCTAGCGGGAGTGTTGGTTTCGAGCAGTACTTC. This encodes CASSLLPSGSVGFEQYF.

This chain links TRBV5-1 with TRBJ2-2, with 9 bases fitting TRBD1. CDR3 length: 15 residues. The germline V gene encodes CDR1 SGHRS and CDR2 YFSETQ. Losses at the gene ends were 1 base for V and 5 bases for J; bases not matched to a gene: 3. The CDR3 DNA follows: TGCGCCAGCAGCTTGTCGACAGGGGGTACCGGGGAGCTGTTTTTT. Translating it yields CASSLSTGGTGELFF.

Concerning this clone itself: This sample also contains other DNA sequences that code for the same CDR3. This chain connects TRBV9 to TRBJ1-3, with a possible D match to TRBD1 (6 bases). CDR1 and CDR2 from the germline V gene are SGDLS and YYNGEE. The germline V and J ends were trimmed by 3 bases and 1 base, with 11 bases remaining between them. The CDR3 has 15 residues. In DNA form, the CDR3 reads TGTGCCAGCAGCGCGACAACAGGGTCTGGAAACACCATATATTTT. Translation gives CASSATTGSGNTIYF.

The genes are TRBV18 and TRBJ2-1; D gene unclear. The CDR3 covers 15 residues. The ends were cut back, 5 bases at V and 2 bases at J, with 13 bases in the middle. Germline loops: CDR1 KGHSH, CDR2 LQKENI. The CDR3 protein is CASSSGPTAYNEQFF. CDR3 bases: TGTGCCAGCTCATCCGGGCCGACTGCCTACAATGAGCAGTTCTTC.

The CDR3 sequence: CASSTRGANTEAFF. CDR3 bases: TGTGCCAGTAGTACGAGAGGTGCGAACACTGAAGCTTTCTTT. V usage is TRBV19 and J usage is TRBJ1-1; D is uncertain. Trimming removed 4 bases from V and 1 base from J, with 10 bases in between. The CDR3 contains 14 residues. Germline values: CDR1 LNHDA, CDR2 SQIVND (reference sequence). Full variable domain (outside the CDR3, taken from reference TRBV19 and TRBJ1-1): DGGITQSPKYLFRKEGQNVTLSCEQNLNHDAMYWYRQDPGQGLRLIYYSQIVNDFQKGDIAEGYSVSREKKESFPLTVTSAQKNPTAFYLCASSTRGANTEAFFGQGTRLTVV.

The chain combines TRBV2 with TRBJ2-1; possible D gene TRBD1, 5 bases. Germline-derived CDR1 and CDR2 are SNHLY and FYNNEI. The CDR3 covers 13 residues. Trimming cost V 4 bases and J 9 bases, with 13 bases left between them. The CDR3 DNA is TGTGCCAGCAGTGTAACGCAGGGTGCTGAGCAGTTCTTC. Translation gives CASSVTQGAEQFF.

The rearrangement links TRBV10-1 to TRBJ1-3; D is unclear. The CDR3 extends over 16 amino acids. Looked up from germline, CDR1 is WNHNN and CDR2 is SYGVQD (reference sequence). The V and J ends lost 0 bases and 4 bases respectively, with 13 bases between them. The CDR3 DNA sequence: TGCGCCAGCAGTGAGTCAGGCTGGGAGCACGGAAACACCATATATTTT. This codes for CASSESGWEHGNTIYF.

This chain links TRBV7-3 with TRBJ2-5; D might be TRBD2 (6 bases). The ends were cut back, 2 bases at V and 0 bases at J, with 13 bases in the middle. The germline gives CDR1 SGHTA, CDR2 FQGTGA. The CDR3 extends over 16 amino acids. The CDR3 reads CASSLVGTAYQETQYF. CDR3 in DNA: TGTGCCAGCAGCTTAGTTGGGACTGCCTACCAAGAGACCCAGTACTTC.

The J gene is TRBJ2-2, the V gene TRBV5-4; 9 bases match TRBD2. The length of the CDR3 is 16 residues. Germline loops: CDR1 SGHNT, CDR2 YYREEE (reference sequence). The V gene end was trimmed by 4 bases and the J gene end by 6 bases; junction bases not matched to a gene: 10. DNA for the CDR3: TGTGCCAGCAGCATGATAGCGGGAGCCGGTCCCGGGGAGCTGTTTTTT. Protein sequence: CASSMIAGAGPGELFF.

The chain employs TRBV14 and TRBJ2-3; D not resolved. Germline V gene sequence: CDR1 SGHDN, CDR2 FVKESK. The CDR3 length is 12 residues. V was cut by 6 bases and J by 6 bases, with 10 bases left in between. As DNA, the CDR3 is TGTGCCAGCAGTCGGTGGCCGGATACGCAGTATTTT. It translates to CASSRWPDTQYF. The full variable domain, with the rest looked up from reference TRBV14 and TRBJ2-3, is EAGVTQFPSHSVIEKGQTVTLRCDPISGHDNLYWYRRVMGKEIKFLLHFVKESKQDESGMPNNRFLAERTGGTYSTLKVQPAELEDSGVYFCASSRWPDTQYFGPGTRLTVL.

V gene TRBV7-2 combines with J gene TRBJ2-5; D is unclear. Trimming left V 1 base short and J 5 bases short, with 14 bases between. This CDR3 spans 15 amino acids. Germline V gene sequence: CDR1 SGHTA, CDR2 FQGNSA. The CDR3 coding sequence is TGTGCCAGCAGCTTAGGTTCTGGGATCTTCGAGACCCAGTACTTC. Translating it yields CASSLGSGIFETQYF.

Notes on this clone: This CDR3 is also generated by other DNA sequences in the sample. The chain uses TRBV6-1 and TRBJ1-1; the D is unclear. The CDR3 extends over 12 amino acids. Germline CDR1 is MNHNS and CDR2 is SASEGT. V dropped 6 bases and J dropped 1 base, with 6 bases sitting between them. CDR3 region: CASRPRNTEAFF. CDR3 DNA sequence: TGTGCCAGCAGGCCTAGGAACACTGAAGCTTTCTTT.

The genes are TRBV2 and TRBJ2-6, with D perhaps TRBD1 (6 bases). Between the trimmed V and J ends, which lost 6 bases and 0 bases, there was a span of 9 bases. The CDR3 totals 15 residues. In germline, CDR1 is SNHLY, CDR2 FYNNEI. CDR3 coding DNA: TGTGCCAGCAGCCTACAGGGCTCTGGGGCCAACGTCCTGACTTTC. Protein: CASSLQGSGANVLTF.

This chain uses TRBV2 with TRBJ1-2; 9 bases are a match to TRBD1. Trimming took 3 bases from V and 4 from J; bases not matched to a gene: 0. This CDR3 has 13 residues. Germline CDR1 SNHLY, CDR2 FYNNEI. Written as DNA, the CDR3 is TGTGCCAGCAGTGAGGACAGGGGCTATGGCTACACCTTC. Amino acid sequence: CASSEDRGYGYTF.

About this clone itself: Other nucleotide sequences in the sample specify the same CDR3. The chain uses TRBV6-1 and TRBJ1-5; D is possibly TRBD1 (5 bases). V lost 1 base and J lost 7, with 11 bases in between. Germline V gene sequence: CDR1 MNHNS, CDR2 SASEGT. CDR3 length equals 14 residues. CDR3: CASSEGQGGQPQHF. The CDR3 region has the DNA TGTGCCAGCAGTGAAGGGCAGGGTGGGCAGCCCCAGCATTTT.

The V and J genes are TRBV9 and TRBJ2-1; D call uncertain. This CDR3 has 16 amino acids. Germline CDR1 is SGDLS and CDR2 is YYNGEE. Trimming pared 0 bases from V and 0 bases from J, leaving 10 bases between. The CDR3 reads CASSVGPTSSYNEQFF. CDR3 DNA sequence: TGTGCCAGCAGCGTAGGACCTACCAGCTCCTACAATGAGCAGTTCTTC.

The V call is TRBV6-6, the J call TRBJ1-1; D might be TRBD1 (6 bases). The CDR3 totals 14 residues. Germline V CDR1 and CDR2: MNHNY, SVGAGI (reference sequence). Deletions cut 7 bases from V and 0 bases from J, with 12 bases between. CDR3 bases: TGTGCCAGCAATCCGACAGGATTGAACACTGAAGCTTTCTTT. Protein sequence: CASNPTGLNTEAFF.

This chain connects TRBV14 to TRBJ2-7, with D perhaps given as TRBD1 or TRBD2 (6 bases each). In germline, CDR1 is SGHDN, CDR2 FVKESK. The V end was cut by 5 bases, the J end by 0 bases, with 17 bases between. The CDR3 runs to 16 residues. As DNA, the CDR3 is TGTGCCAGCAGCAAGGGGGGCCGGAAATTCTCCTACGAGCAGTACTTC. This encodes CASSKGGRKFSYEQYF.

J is TRBJ2-3 and V is TRBV29-1; 12 bases match TRBD2. Germline values: CDR1 SQVTM, CDR2 ANQGSEA. This CDR3 has 15 amino acids. The V segment lost 7 bases and the J segment 4 bases; nucleotides outside the gene matches: 9. CDR3 bases: TGCAGCGCTGTCCTAGCGGGAGGGCCCGCAGATACGCAGTATTTT. It is translated as CSAVLAGGPADTQYF.

V usage is TRBV6-5 and J usage is TRBJ2-2; 11 positions match TRBD2. V was pared by 6 bases and J by 7 bases, with 7 bases of the junction left unmatched. CDR3 length: 15 residues. In germline, CDR1 is MNHEY, CDR2 SVGAGI. The CDR3 protein is CASRPTSGSGGELFF. DNA of the CDR3: TGTGCCAGCAGACCCACTAGCGGGAGTGGCGGGGAGCTGTTTTTT.

This clone was detected a few times. The gene calls are TRBV11-2 and TRBJ1-1; D remains ambiguous. The CDR3 sequence is 12 residues long. The V gene lost 7 bases and the J gene lost 3 bases, with 9 bases spanning the gap. In germline, CDR1 is SGHAT, CDR2 FQNNGV. CDR3 DNA: TGTGCCAGCAAAGCCACTCACACTGAAGCTTTCTTT. Its protein product is CASKATHTEAFF.

The rearrangement links TRBV2 to TRBJ1-1; 10 bases are a match to TRBD1. Germline lookup yields CDR1 SNHLY and CDR2 FYNNEI. The CDR3 consists of 14 residues. Trimming took 8 bases from V and 5 from J; bases not matched to a gene: 8. CDR3: CASPLEGQGTEAFF. The CDR3 DNA is TGTGCCAGCCCCCTCGAGGGACAGGGGACTGAAGCTTTCTTT.